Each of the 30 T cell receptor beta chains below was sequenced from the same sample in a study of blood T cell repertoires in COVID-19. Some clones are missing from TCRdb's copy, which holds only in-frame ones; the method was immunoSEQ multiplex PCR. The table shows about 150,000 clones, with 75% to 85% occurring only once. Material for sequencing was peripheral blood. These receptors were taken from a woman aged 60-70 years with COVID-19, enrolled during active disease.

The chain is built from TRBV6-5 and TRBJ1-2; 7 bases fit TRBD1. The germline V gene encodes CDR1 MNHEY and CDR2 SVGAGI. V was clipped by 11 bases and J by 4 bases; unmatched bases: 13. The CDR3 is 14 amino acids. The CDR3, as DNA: TGTGCCGCCCAACCTCAGGGGGTTGGCTATGGCTACACCTTC. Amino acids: CAAQPQGVGYGYTF.

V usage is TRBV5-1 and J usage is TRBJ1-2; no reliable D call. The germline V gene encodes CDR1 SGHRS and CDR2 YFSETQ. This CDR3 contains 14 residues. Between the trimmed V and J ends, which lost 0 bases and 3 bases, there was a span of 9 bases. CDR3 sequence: CASSLGDTYYGYTF. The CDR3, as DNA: TGCGCCAGCAGCTTGGGAGACACCTACTATGGCTACACCTTC.

Here the CDR3 DNA reads TGTGCCAGCCGGACAGAGGCTACCATGAACACTGAAGCTTTCTTT. This translates into CASRTEATMNTEAFF. This rearrangement joins TRBV6-4 to TRBJ1-1, with a possible D match to TRBD1 (6 bases). Trimming took 8 bases from V and 0 from J, leaving 16 bases between them. Germline loops: CDR1 MRHNA, CDR2 SNTAGT. The CDR3 has 15 residues.

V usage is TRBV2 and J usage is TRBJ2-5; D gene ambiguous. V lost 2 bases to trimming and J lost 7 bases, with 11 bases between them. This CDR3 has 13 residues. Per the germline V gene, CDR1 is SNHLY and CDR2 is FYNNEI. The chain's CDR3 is CASSEYRRWTQYF. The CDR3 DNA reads TGTGCCAGCAGTGAATATCGGAGATGGACCCAGTACTTC. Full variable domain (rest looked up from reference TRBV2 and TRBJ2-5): EPEVTQTPSHQVTQMGQEVILRCVPISNHLYFYWYRQILGQKVEFLVSFYNNEISEKSEIFDDQFSVERPDGSNFTLKIRSTKLEDSAMYFCASSEYRRWTQYFGPGTRLLVL.

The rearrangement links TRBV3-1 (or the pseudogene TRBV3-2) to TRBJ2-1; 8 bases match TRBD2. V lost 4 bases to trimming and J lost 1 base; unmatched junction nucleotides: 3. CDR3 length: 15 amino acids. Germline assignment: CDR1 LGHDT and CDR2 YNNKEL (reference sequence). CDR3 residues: CASSRAGGSYNEQFF. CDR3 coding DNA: TGTGCCAGCAGCCGCGCGGGGGGATCCTACAATGAGCAGTTCTTC.

CDR3 sequence reads: CSAGTGGDGYTF. The CDR3 DNA reads TGCAGCGCCGGGACAGGGGGCGATGGCTACACCTTC. The chain recombines TRBV29-1 with TRBJ1-2; 12 positions match TRBD1. With 7 bases clipped from V and 6 bases from J, the junction kept 3 bases outside the gene matches. CDR1 is SQVTM, CDR2 ANQGSEA, per germline. This CDR3 comprises 12 residues. The full variable domain, its missing parts supplied by reference TRBV29-1 and TRBJ1-2, is SAVISQKPSRDICQRGTSLTIQCQVDSQVTMMFWYRQQPGQSLTLIATANQGSEATYESGFVIDKFPISRPNLTFSTLTVSNMSPEDSSIYLCSAGTGGDGYTFGSGTRLTVV.

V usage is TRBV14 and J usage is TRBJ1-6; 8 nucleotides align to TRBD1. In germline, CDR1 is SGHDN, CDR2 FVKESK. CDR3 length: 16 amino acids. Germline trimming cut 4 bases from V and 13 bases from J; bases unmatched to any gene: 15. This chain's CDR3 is CASSLKTGDGGGPLHF. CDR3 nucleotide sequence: TGTGCCAGCAGCCTAAAGACAGGGGACGGAGGGGGTCCCCTCCACTTT.

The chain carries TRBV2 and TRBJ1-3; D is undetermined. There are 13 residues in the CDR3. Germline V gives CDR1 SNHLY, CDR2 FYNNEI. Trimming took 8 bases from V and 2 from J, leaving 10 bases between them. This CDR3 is CASFIGAGNTIYF. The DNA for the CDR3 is TGTGCCAGCTTTATCGGGGCTGGAAACACCATATATTTT.

This CDR3 is CASKGDRGLLTEAFF. The CDR3 DNA follows: TGTGCCAGCAAGGGGGACAGGGGGCTGTTGACTGAAGCTTTCTTT. The V gene is TRBV2, the J gene TRBJ1-1, with TRBD1 matching 12 bases. The CDR3 totals 15 residues. The J segment lost 5 bases and the V segment lost 7 bases, leaving 8 bases of the junction unmatched. Germline CDR1 and CDR2: SNHLY and FYNNEI.

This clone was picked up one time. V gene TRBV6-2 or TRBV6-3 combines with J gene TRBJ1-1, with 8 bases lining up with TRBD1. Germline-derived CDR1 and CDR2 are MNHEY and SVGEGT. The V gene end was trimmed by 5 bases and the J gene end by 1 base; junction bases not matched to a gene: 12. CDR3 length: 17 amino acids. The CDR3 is CASSVRGRGLGNTEAFF. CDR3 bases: TGTGCCAGCAGTGTGAGGGGCAGGGGGCTAGGGAACACTGAAGCTTTCTTT.

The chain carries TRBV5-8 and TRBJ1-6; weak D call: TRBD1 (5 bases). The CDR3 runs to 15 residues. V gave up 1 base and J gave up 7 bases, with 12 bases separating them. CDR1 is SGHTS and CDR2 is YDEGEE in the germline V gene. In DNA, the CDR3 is TGTGCCAGCAGCTTGATGATGGGGGGAAATTCACCCCTCCACTTT. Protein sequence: CASSLMMGGNSPLHF.

In DNA, the CDR3 is TGTGCCAGCAGCAAAGTCAGACGCATATTCAACAGGGAGTACCAAGAGACCCAGTACTTC. Translation: CASSKVRRIFNREYQETQYF. The J gene is TRBJ2-5, the V gene TRBV21-1; the D call of TRBD1 is as the table states it, not checked on the DNA. TRBV21-1 is flagged as a pseudogene. This CDR3 has 20 amino acids.

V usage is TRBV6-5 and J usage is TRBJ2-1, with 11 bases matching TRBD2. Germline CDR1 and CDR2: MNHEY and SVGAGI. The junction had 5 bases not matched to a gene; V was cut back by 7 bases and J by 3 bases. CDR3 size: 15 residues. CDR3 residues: CASTTSGRNYNEQFF. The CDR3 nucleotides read TGTGCCAGCACCACTAGCGGGAGAAACTACAATGAGCAGTTCTTC.

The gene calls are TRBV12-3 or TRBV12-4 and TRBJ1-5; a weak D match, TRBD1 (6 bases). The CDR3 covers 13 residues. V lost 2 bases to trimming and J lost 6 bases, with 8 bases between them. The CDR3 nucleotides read TGTGCCAGCAGTTTATCAGGGGCTCAGCCCCAGCATTTT. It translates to CASSLSGAQPQHF.

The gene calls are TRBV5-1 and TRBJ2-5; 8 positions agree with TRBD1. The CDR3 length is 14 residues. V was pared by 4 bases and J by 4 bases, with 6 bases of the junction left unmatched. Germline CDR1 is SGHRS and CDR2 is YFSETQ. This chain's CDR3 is CASSQGTGVETQYF. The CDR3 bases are TGCGCCAGCAGCCAGGGGACAGGCGTAGAGACCCAGTACTTC.

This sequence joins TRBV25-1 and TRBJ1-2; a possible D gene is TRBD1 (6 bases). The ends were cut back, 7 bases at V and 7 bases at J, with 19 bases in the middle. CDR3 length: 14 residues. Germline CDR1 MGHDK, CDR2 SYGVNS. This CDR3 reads CASTGTPSKGGYTF. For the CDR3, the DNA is TGTGCCAGCACTGGGACACCATCAAAAGGTGGCTACACCTTC.

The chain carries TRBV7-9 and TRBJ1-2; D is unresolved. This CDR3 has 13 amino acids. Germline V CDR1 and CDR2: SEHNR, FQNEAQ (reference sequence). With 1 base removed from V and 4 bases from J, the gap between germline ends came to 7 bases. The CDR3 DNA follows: TGTGCCAGCAGCTTAGAGTTGGCCTATGGCTACACCTTC. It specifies CASSLELAYGYTF.

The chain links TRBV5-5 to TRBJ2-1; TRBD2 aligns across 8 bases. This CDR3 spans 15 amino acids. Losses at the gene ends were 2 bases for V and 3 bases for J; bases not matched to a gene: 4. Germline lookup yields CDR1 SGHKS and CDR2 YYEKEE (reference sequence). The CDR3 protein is CASSLAGVRYNEQFF. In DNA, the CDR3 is TGTGCCAGCAGCTTAGCGGGGGTGCGCTACAATGAGCAGTTCTTC.

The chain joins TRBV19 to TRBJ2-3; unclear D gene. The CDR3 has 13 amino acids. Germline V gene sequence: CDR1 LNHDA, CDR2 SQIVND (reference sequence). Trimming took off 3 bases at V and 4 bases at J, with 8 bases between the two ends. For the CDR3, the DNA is TGTGCCAGTAGTATCTCAGTGGCAGATACGCAGTATTTT. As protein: CASSISVADTQYF. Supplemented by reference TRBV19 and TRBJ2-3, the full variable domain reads DGGITQSPKYLFRKEGQNVTLSCEQNLNHDAMYWYRQDPGQGLRLIYYSQIVNDFQKGDIAEGYSVSREKKESFPLTVTSAQKNPTAFYLCASSISVADTQYFGPGTRLTVL.

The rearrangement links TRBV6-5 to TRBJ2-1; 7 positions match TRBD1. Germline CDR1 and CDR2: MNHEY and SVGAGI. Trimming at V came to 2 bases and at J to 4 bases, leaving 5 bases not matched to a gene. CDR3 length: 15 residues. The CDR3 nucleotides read TGTGCCAGCAGTTACGAGGGGGCAAGGTACAATGAGCAGTTCTTC. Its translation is CASSYEGARYNEQFF.

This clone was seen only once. CDR3 DNA: TGCGCCAGCAGCTCCTCGGGCGGGAAGAACACCGGGGAGCTGTTTTTT. It translates to CASSSSGGKNTGELFF. This sequence joins TRBV5-1 and TRBJ2-2, with D perhaps TRBD2 (6 bases). Germline CDR1 SGHRS, CDR2 YFSETQ. CDR3 length: 16 amino acids. V lost 3 bases, J lost 1 base, and 13 bases lay in between.

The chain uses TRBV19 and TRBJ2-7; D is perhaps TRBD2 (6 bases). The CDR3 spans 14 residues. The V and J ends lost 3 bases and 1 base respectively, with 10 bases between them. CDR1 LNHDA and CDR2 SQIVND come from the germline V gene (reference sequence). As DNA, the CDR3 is TGTGCCAGTAGTATGGGAGGAACATCCTACGAGCAGTACTTC. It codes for CASSMGGTSYEQYF. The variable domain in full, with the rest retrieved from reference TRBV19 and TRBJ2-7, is DGGITQSPKYLFRKEGQNVTLSCEQNLNHDAMYWYRQDPGQGLRLIYYSQIVNDFQKGDIAEGYSVSREKKESFPLTVTSAQKNPTAFYLCASSMGGTSYEQYFGPGTRLTVT.

The CDR3 DNA reads as TGCGCCAGCAGCTATGGGACAGGGGCAGGCCCCACCGGGGAGCTGTTTTTT. Translating gives CASSYGTGAGPTGELFF. The chain joins TRBV5-1 to TRBJ2-2; 10 bases fit TRBD1. Trimming took 3 bases from V and 4 from J; bases not matched to a gene: 9. Germline CDR1 SGHRS, CDR2 YFSETQ. The CDR3 covers 17 residues.

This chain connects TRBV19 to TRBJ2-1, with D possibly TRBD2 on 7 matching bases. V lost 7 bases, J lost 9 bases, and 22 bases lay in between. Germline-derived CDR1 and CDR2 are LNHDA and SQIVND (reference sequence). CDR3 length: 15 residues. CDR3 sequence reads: CASKGREGDHGEQFF. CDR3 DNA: TGTGCCAGTAAGGGCAGGGAGGGGGACCACGGTGAGCAGTTCTTC.

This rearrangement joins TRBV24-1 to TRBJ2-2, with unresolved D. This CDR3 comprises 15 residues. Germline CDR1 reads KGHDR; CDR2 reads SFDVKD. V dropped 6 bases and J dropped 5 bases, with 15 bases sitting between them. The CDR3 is CATSIATVDTGELFF. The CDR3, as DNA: TGTGCCACCAGTATCGCCACAGTCGATACCGGGGAGCTGTTTTTT.

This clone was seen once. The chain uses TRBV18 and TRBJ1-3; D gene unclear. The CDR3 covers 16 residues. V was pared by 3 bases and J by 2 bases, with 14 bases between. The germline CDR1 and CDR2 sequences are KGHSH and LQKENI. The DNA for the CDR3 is TGTGCCAGCTCACCCCCCGGACTGGGAACTGGAAACACCATATATTTT. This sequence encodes CASSPPGLGTGNTIYF.

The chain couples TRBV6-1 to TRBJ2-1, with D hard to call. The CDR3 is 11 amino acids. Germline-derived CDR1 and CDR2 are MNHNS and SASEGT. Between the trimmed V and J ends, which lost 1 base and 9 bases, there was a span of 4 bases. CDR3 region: CASSEVREQFF. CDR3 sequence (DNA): TGTGCCAGCAGTGAAGTTCGTGAGCAGTTCTTC.

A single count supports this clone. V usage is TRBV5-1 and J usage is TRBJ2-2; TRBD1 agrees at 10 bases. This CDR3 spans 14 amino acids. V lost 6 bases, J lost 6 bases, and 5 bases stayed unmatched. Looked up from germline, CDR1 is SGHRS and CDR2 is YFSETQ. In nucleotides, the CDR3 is TGCGCCAGCACCCGGACAGGGGGACCCGGGGAGCTGTTTTTT. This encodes CASTRTGGPGELFF.

For the CDR3, the DNA is TGTGCCAGCAGCCCGGGGACAGGAGACTCTCTAGCCAAAAACATTCAGTACTTC. Encoded protein: CASSPGTGDSLAKNIQYF. The V call is TRBV11-3, the J call TRBJ2-4, with 8 bases that match TRBD1. The CDR3 covers 18 residues. The germline V gene has CDR1 SGHNT and CDR2 YENEEA. V trimming: 5 bases; J trimming: 0 bases; junction bases outside the gene matches: 12.

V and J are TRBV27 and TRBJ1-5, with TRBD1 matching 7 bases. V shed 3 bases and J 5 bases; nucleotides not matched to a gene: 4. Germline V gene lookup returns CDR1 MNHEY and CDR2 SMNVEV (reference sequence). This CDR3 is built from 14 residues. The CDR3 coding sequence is TGTGCCAGCAGTTTTAGAGGACAGGATCAGCCCCAGCATTTT. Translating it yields CASSFRGQDQPQHF.